One and the same sample provided the 28 T cell receptor beta chains below, sequenced in a study of blood T cells in healthy people across ages. Next came a second PCR, run for about 7 to 12 cycles, which used a sample-barcoded 5' primer along with a J-beta primer mix. TCRdb redid the calling of the 5' RACE reads with MiXCR, one entry per CDR3 protein. The repertoire consists of some 1,000,000 distinct CDR3 sequences, with around 27% occurring once and the leading ten covering about 0.69%. These data were also reused for a study on T cells of mothers and their children.

Sequencing input: blood. These receptors were collected from a girl between 2 and 10 years old in good health.

The rearrangement joins TRBV29-1 to TRBJ2-7; D gene uncertain. Germline assignment: CDR1 SQVTM and CDR2 ANQGSEA. This CDR3 spans 11 amino acids. Trimming cost V 0 bases and J 5 bases, with 5 bases left between them. The CDR3 DNA sequence: TGCAGCGTTGAAGAAAGACACGAGCAGTACTTC. Protein sequence: CSVEERHEQYF.

The V gene is TRBV7-3, the J gene TRBJ2-5; D possibly matches TRBD1 or TRBD2 (6 bases each). V lost 2 bases to trimming and J lost 5 bases, with 15 bases between them. The CDR3 extends over 15 amino acids. Germline V lookup: CDR1 SGHTA, CDR2 FQGTGA. The CDR3 loop reads CASSLSGGKGETQYF. The CDR3, as DNA: TGTGCCAGCAGCTTATCCGGGGGCAAAGGCGAGACCCAGTACTTC.

The chain uses TRBV7-9 and TRBJ1-5; TRBD1 aligns across 8 bases. The CDR3 consists of 17 residues. The germline V gene encodes CDR1 SEHNR and CDR2 FQNEAQ (reference sequence). With 6 bases clipped from V and 2 bases from J, the junction kept 12 bases outside the gene matches. The CDR3 DNA reads TGTGCCAGCAGTACAGGGGGGTCCTTTTGGGGCAATCAGCCCCAGCATTTT. As protein: CASSTGGSFWGNQPQHF.

The chain employs TRBV15 and TRBJ2-5; D unresolved. With the DNA end fitting TRBJ2-7 better, the J assignment may be wrong. The germline V gene encodes CDR1 LNHNV and CDR2 YYDKDF (reference sequence). The length of the CDR3 is 14 residues. The CDR3 here is CATSRATATYEQYF. CDR3 DNA: TGTGCCACCAGCAGAGCAACCGCTACCTACGAGCAGTACTTC.

This clonotype was seen a handful of times. V and J are TRBV15 and TRBJ2-5; D gene uncertain. Trimming cost V 4 bases and J 5 bases, with 8 bases left between them. The germline CDR1 and CDR2 sequences are LNHNV and YYDKDF (reference sequence). The CDR3 contains 12 residues. CDR3 protein: CATSNNWETQYF. CDR3 nucleotides: TGTGCCACCAGCAATAATTGGGAGACCCAGTACTTC. Full variable domain (missing parts from reference TRBV15 and TRBJ2-5): DAMVIQNPRYQVTQFGKPVTLSCSQTLNHNVMYWYQQKSSQAPKLLFHYYDKDFNNEADTPDNFQSRRPNTSFCFLDIRSPGLGDTAMYLCATSNNWETQYFGPGTRLLVL.

In its sample, this clonotype was seen a few times. V usage is TRBV5-1 and J usage is TRBJ2-5, with 10 positions matching TRBD2. The CDR3 has 15 amino acids. Germline assignment: CDR1 SGHRS and CDR2 YFSETQ. V was pared by 3 bases and J by 5 bases, with 7 bases of the junction left unmatched. CDR3 bases: TGCGCCAGCAGCTCAATAGCGGGGGGTCGGGAGACCCAGTACTTC. Amino acid sequence: CASSSIAGGRETQYF.

The chain employs TRBV6-5 and TRBJ2-5, with D unresolved. CDR3 length: 14 amino acids. Germline V gene lookup returns CDR1 MNHEY and CDR2 SVGAGI. Trimming stripped 5 bases from V and 11 bases from J, with 21 bases between. CDR3 sequence (DNA): TGTGCCAGCAGTCCCGTCGGGCACTCTATGGAGCAGTACTTC. This encodes CASSPVGHSMEQYF.

This clonotype was seen only a few times. This chain links TRBV9 with TRBJ2-1; a possible D gene is TRBD1 (7 bases). Germline-derived CDR1 and CDR2 are SGDLS and YYNGEE. V was trimmed by 0 bases and J by 7 bases, leaving 20 bases between them. The CDR3 covers 17 residues. The CDR3 sequence is CASSVEKRRGPFNEQFF. DNA for the CDR3: TGTGCCAGCAGCGTAGAGAAGAGGAGGGGGCCCTTTAATGAGCAGTTCTTC.

A few counts support this clonotype. The chain has TRBV12-3 or TRBV12-4 and TRBJ2-6; no clear D. The CDR3 extends over 14 amino acids. V lost 6 bases to trimming and J lost 1 base, with 7 bases between them. The CDR3 sequence is CASRHTSGANVLTF. The CDR3 nucleotides are TGTGCCAGCAGGCACACATCTGGGGCCAACGTCCTGACTTTC.

This clonotype was recorded a few times. The V call is TRBV12-3 or TRBV12-4, the J call TRBJ2-7, with D possibly TRBD1 on 6 matching bases. CDR3 length: 15 residues. V dropped 4 bases and J dropped 2 bases, with 15 bases sitting between them. The CDR3 nucleotides read TGTGCCAGCAGTTACCAGGGGCACCTAACCTACGAGCAGTACTTC. It encodes CASSYQGHLTYEQYF.

Comment on this clonotype: Its ends do not fully match the called genes, so a read error is possible. This chain uses TRBV7-9 with TRBJ2-6; 8 bases map to TRBD1. Germline V gene lookup returns CDR1 SEHNR and CDR2 FQNEAQ (reference sequence). This CDR3 region has 17 residues. CDR3 amino acids: CASSPDRTGPRANVPTF. In DNA, the CDR3 is TGTGCCAGCAGCCCTGACCGGACAGGGCCGAGGGCCAACGTCCCGACTTTC.

This clonotype has a handful of counts. Its ends do not fully match the called genes, so a read error is possible. V and J are TRBV28 and TRBJ1-6, with D unresolved. Germline values: CDR1 MDHEN, CDR2 SYDVKM. CDR3 length: 15 residues. DNA for the CDR3: TGTGCCAGCAGACCATTGCGGGGATCGGATTCACCCCCCCACTTT. Its translation: CASRPLRGSDSPPHF.

The V and J genes are TRBV29-1 and TRBJ2-7, with 7 bases identical to TRBD2. Germline CDR1 is SQVTM and CDR2 is ANQGSEA. With V trimmed by 4 bases and J by 3 bases, 6 bases remained unmatched. The CDR3 extends over 13 amino acids. The CDR3 region has the DNA TGCAGCGTTGTCGGATCGGGGGGCTACGAGCAGTACTTC. Translated, it gives CSVVGSGGYEQYF.

The chain is built from TRBV5-1 and TRBJ2-5; D is uncertain. CDR3 length: 15 residues. V was clipped by 0 bases and J by 5 bases, with 14 bases between them. The germline CDR1 and CDR2 sequences are SGHRS and YFSETQ. The CDR3, as DNA: TGCGCCAGCAGCTTGGTCCCGGTAGTCTCGGAGACCCAGTACTTC. This gives the protein CASSLVPVVSETQYF. The whole variable domain, remainder taken from reference TRBV5-1 and TRBJ2-5, is KAGVTQTPRYLIKTRGQQVTLSCSPISGHRSVSWYQQTPGQGLQFLFEYFSETQRNKGNFPGRFSGRQFSNSRSEMNVSTLELGDSALYLCASSLVPVVSETQYFGPGTRLLVL.

The table lists this clonotype with a few counts. The V and J genes are TRBV29-1 and TRBJ1-2; D uncertain. The CDR3 totals 10 residues. The V and J ends lost 2 bases and 7 bases respectively, with 5 bases between them. Germline lookup yields CDR1 SQVTM and CDR2 ANQGSEA. In DNA, the CDR3 is TGCAGCGTTGAAAGGGCTGGCTACACCTTC. Its protein is CSVERAGYTF.

The chain recombines TRBV5-6 with TRBJ1-1; TRBD1 matches at 10 bases. Trimming cost V 4 bases and J 1 base; bases outside gene matches: 1. The germline V gene encodes CDR1 SGHDT and CDR2 YYEEEE. The CDR3 totals 14 residues. The CDR3 sequence: CASSGTGANTEAFF. For the CDR3, the DNA is TGTGCCAGCAGCGGGACAGGGGCGAACACTGAAGCTTTCTTT.

This chain joins TRBV5-6 and TRBJ2-5; TRBD2 matches at 14 bases. The assigned J gene may be wrong: the sequence end matches TRBJ2-1 better. The CDR3 spans 15 residues. CDR1 and CDR2 (germline): SGHDT, YYEEEE. This CDR3 reads CASSGGLAGVGEQFF. CDR3 sequence (DNA): TGTGCCAGCAGCGGGGGACTAGCGGGAGTAGGTGAGCAGTTCTTC.

This clonotype was seen only a few times. The genes are TRBV7-9 and TRBJ2-3; D is unclear. The V gene lost 5 bases and the J gene lost 2 bases, with 14 bases spanning the gap. Germline CDR1 SEHNR, CDR2 FQNEAQ (reference sequence). The CDR3 has 15 residues. The CDR3 here is CASSPAVRNTDTQYF. The DNA for the CDR3 is TGTGCCAGCAGCCCAGCAGTTAGAAACACAGATACGCAGTATTTT. The entire variable domain, with the rest obtained from reference TRBV7-9 and TRBJ2-3, is as follows: DTGVSQNPRHKITKRGQNVTFRCDPISEHNRLYWYRQTLGQGPEFLTYFQNEAQLEKSRLLSDRFSAERPKGSFSTLEIQRTEQGDSAMYLCASSPAVRNTDTQYFGPGTRLTVL.

CDR3 sequence: CASSRMTYNEQFF. In DNA, the CDR3 is TGTGCCAGCAGCCGGATGACCTACAATGAGCAGTTCTTC. The V and J genes are TRBV7-2 and TRBJ2-5; D is ambiguous. Judging by the DNA end, TRBJ2-1 fits better; the J call may be wrong. The germline V gene has CDR1 SGHTA and CDR2 FQGNSA. This CDR3 region has 13 residues.

To note about this clonotype: This is likely a read error, given that the CDR3 carries no conserved phenylalanine or tryptophan at its end. The gene calls are TRBV29-1 and TRBJ2-7; D possibly corresponds to TRBD1 (5 bases). The CDR3 is made up of 12 amino acids. CDR1 is SQVTM and CDR2 is ANQGSEA in the germline V gene. Deletions cut 7 bases from V and 6 bases from J, with 16 bases between. CDR3 coding DNA: TGCAGCGCATTGACAGAAACAGGCGAGCAGTACCTC. Residues: CSALTETGEQYL.

Concerning this clonotype itself: One end of the junction is discordant with germline, which a read error may explain. This rearrangement joins TRBV2 to TRBJ2-1, with TRBD1 matching 9 bases. Germline-derived CDR1 and CDR2 are SNHLY and FYNNEI. The CDR3 loop spans 12 amino acids. The CDR3: CASSAGQGAEVF. The DNA for the CDR3 is TGTGCCAGCAGTGCGGGACAGGGAGCTGAGGTCTTC.

The chain has TRBV7-9 and TRBJ2-7; TRBD1 aligns across 10 bases. Germline CDR1 reads SEHNR; CDR2 reads FQNEAQ (reference sequence). This CDR3 comprises 14 residues. V trimming: 8 bases; J trimming: 3 bases; junction bases outside the gene matches: 7. This CDR3 reads CASEGQGSNYEQYF. The CDR3 nucleotides are TGTGCCAGCGAGGGACAGGGGAGTAACTACGAGCAGTACTTC. Full variable domain (outside the CDR3, taken from reference TRBV7-9 and TRBJ2-7): DTGVSQNPRHKITKRGQNVTFRCDPISEHNRLYWYRQTLGQGPEFLTYFQNEAQLEKSRLLSDRFSAERPKGSFSTLEIQRTEQGDSAMYLCASEGQGSNYEQYFGPGTRLTVT.

This clonotype was counted between two and nine times. The CDR3 region is CASSQGAGGYGYTGELFF. For the CDR3, the DNA is TGCGCCAGCAGCCAAGGGGCGGGAGGATATGGTTACACCGGGGAGCTGTTTTTT. This sequence joins TRBV4-1 and TRBJ2-2; 8 bases align to TRBD2. Trimming at V came to 1 base and at J to 3 bases, leaving 10 bases not matched to a gene. CDR3 size: 18 residues. Germline V gives CDR1 MGHRA, CDR2 YSYEKL.

This chain connects TRBV29-1 to TRBJ2-1; 10 bases are shared with TRBD2. CDR3 size: 13 residues. With 4 bases clipped from V and 9 bases from J, the junction kept 6 bases outside the gene matches. Germline loops: CDR1 SQVTM, CDR2 ANQGSEA. CDR3 in amino acids: CSVVAGGFLEQFF. The DNA for the CDR3 is TGCAGCGTTGTAGCGGGAGGCTTCCTTGAGCAGTTCTTC.

V usage is TRBV28 and J usage is TRBJ2-1, with 8 positions matching TRBD2. The CDR3 runs 15 residues. The ends lost 3 bases at V and 9 bases at J; junction bases unmatched: 10. Germline values: CDR1 MDHEN, CDR2 SYDVKM. This CDR3 is CASSLVWSGSTEQFF. The CDR3 nucleotides read TGTGCCAGCAGTTTGGTGTGGAGCGGGAGTACTGAGCAGTTCTTC.

This clonotype was picked up a small number of times. V usage is TRBV20-1 and J usage is TRBJ1-4; perhaps TRBD1 as D (5 bases). The CDR3 consists of 13 residues. Germline V gene data show CDR1 as DFQATT and CDR2 as SNEGSKA (reference sequence). V was cut by 0 bases and J by 7 bases, with 9 bases left in between. The CDR3 nucleotides read TGCAGTGCTAGAGATCGCGACAGTGAAAAACTGTTTTTT. It specifies CSARDRDSEKLFF.

The genes are TRBV10-2 and TRBJ2-1; 7 bases are shared with TRBD2. The CDR3 has 15 amino acids. The germline V gene encodes CDR1 WSHSY and CDR2 SAAADI. The V and J ends lost 11 bases and 8 bases, in that order; junction bases with no gene match: 18. The CDR3 DNA reads as TGCGCCGCCTCGAACTCGGGACTACTCATCCATGAGCAGTTCTTC. Protein sequence: CAASNSGLLIHEQFF.

This chain links TRBV7-9 with TRBJ2-5, with D perhaps TRBD2 (6 bases). The assigned J gene may be wrong: the sequence end matches TRBJ2-1 better. The germline gives CDR1 SEHNR, CDR2 FQNEAQ (reference sequence). This CDR3 spans 15 amino acids. CDR3 region: CASEWWREPHNEQFF. CDR3 nucleotides: TGTGCCAGTGAGTGGTGGAGGGAGCCCCACAATGAGCAGTTCTTC.